A single T cell receptor (beta chain) is shown here with its context. Antigen unknown. The sample belongs to a study of T cells in Graves' hyperthyroidism and ophthalmopathy. Study observations and caveats: Using 13 V-J features, a model discriminated ophthalmopathy from stable hyperthyroidism.

It was RNA transcripts that yielded the amplified TCR beta CDR3 regions. The HTBI primer set was used in a first-round RT-PCR of the TCR CDR3. From the multiplex PCR reads, TCRdb called clonotypes with MiXCR, one entry per CDR3 protein. This repertoire shows roughly 640,000 distinct CDR3 sequences, around 16% found once; its top ten account for approximately 3.5%. This CDR3 comprises 16 residues. Germline CDR1 and CDR2: KGHSH and LQKENI. With 6 bases removed from V and 1 base from J, the gap between germline ends came to 19 bases. Any patient presenting with uncontrolled infection, other autoimmune disease, pregnancy or lactation was left out. Orbital computed tomography, thyroid ultrasound, serum thyroxine and TRAb, and clinical symptoms together informed the diagnoses. An approximately 10 ml volume of fresh peripheral blood provided the PBMCs.

The source is a woman aged 40 to 55 with Graves' ophthalmopathy. Material: blood. The V and J genes are TRBV18 and TRBJ2-7, with D perhaps TRBD2 (7 bases). Here the CDR3 reads CASSPTEGGGSYEQYF. CDR3 sequence (DNA): TGTGCCAGCTCTCCCACCGAGGGGGGGGGATCCTACGAGCAGTACTTC.